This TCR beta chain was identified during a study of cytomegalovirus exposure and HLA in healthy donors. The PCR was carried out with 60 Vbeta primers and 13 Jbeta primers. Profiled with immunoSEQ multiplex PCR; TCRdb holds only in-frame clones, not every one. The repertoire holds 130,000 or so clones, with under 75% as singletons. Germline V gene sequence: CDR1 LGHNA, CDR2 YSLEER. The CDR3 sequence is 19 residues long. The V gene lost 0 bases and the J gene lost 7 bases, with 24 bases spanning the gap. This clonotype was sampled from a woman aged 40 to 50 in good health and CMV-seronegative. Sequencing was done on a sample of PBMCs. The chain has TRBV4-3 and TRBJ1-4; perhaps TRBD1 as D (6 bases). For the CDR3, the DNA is TGCGCCAGCAGCCAAGATATACAGGGTATGAATAGGCACCCTGAAAAACTGTTTTTT. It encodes CASSQDIQGMNRHPEKLFF.